What follows are 21 T cell receptor beta chains derived from one specimen sequenced in a study of brain T cells in children with intractable seizures. The assay was immunoSEQ multiplex PCR, and TCRdb's table has in-frame clones only and misses some. Here the sample spans around 340,000 clones, nearly 95% being singletons. Time point of the sample: blood from clinic visit 5 months post-surgery; TSC patient then seizure free. The specimen was peripheral blood, collected approximately 5 months after surgery. Receptors were obtained from a boy in the first two years of life with tuberous sclerosis and intractable seizures.

The chain links TRBV9 to TRBJ2-3; 10 bases are shared with TRBD2. J lost 3 bases, V lost 4 bases, and 11 bases had no gene match. The CDR3 runs to 17 residues. Per the germline V gene, CDR1 is SGDLS and CDR2 is YYNGEE. The CDR3 DNA reads TGTGCCAGCAGCCCTCACCCAGGACTAGCGGTAACAGATACGCAGTATTTT. Its protein product is CASSPHPGLAVTDTQYF.

This rearrangement joins TRBV24-1 to TRBJ2-7; D perhaps matches TRBD2 (6 bases). Trimming took 4 bases from V and 3 from J, leaving 15 bases between them. CDR1 and CDR2 (germline): KGHDR, SFDVKD. CDR3 length: 15 residues. The CDR3 nucleotides are TGTGCCACCAGTGACCCGGGGGACGGTTACTACGAGCAGTACTTC. As protein: CATSDPGDGYYEQYF.

This rearrangement joins TRBV6-1 to TRBJ1-2, with D maybe TRBD1 (5 bases). CDR1 is MNHNS and CDR2 is SASEGT in the germline V gene. The CDR3 spans 17 residues. Trimming removed 4 bases at V and 4 bases at J, with 22 bases between. The CDR3 DNA is TGTGCCAGCAGTGGAGAAGGGGTTATCAGCTCATTCTATGGCTACACCTTC. It yields the protein CASSGEGVISSFYGYTF.

V gene TRBV9 combines with J gene TRBJ1-2; D remains ambiguous. The CDR3 runs 10 residues. Germline V gives CDR1 SGDLS, CDR2 YYNGEE. V lost 3 bases to trimming and J lost 7 bases, with 4 bases between them. The CDR3 loop is CASSGGGYTF. The CDR3 DNA is TGTGCCAGCAGCGGAGGTGGCTACACCTTC.

The V call is TRBV5-6, the J call TRBJ2-2; D call uncertain. From germline, CDR1 is SGHDT and CDR2 YYEEEE. The CDR3 loop spans 12 amino acids. V shed 4 bases and J shed 6 bases, with 7 bases lying between them. The CDR3 loop reads CASSQLAGELFF. The DNA for the CDR3 is TGTGCCAGCAGCCAACTGGCCGGGGAGCTGTTTTTT.

The chain has TRBV10-3 and TRBJ1-2; D is possibly TRBD1 (5 bases). The CDR3 covers 14 residues. The ends were cut back, 4 bases at V and 0 bases at J, with 9 bases in the middle. CDR1 ENHRY and CDR2 SYGVKD come from the germline V gene. The DNA of the CDR3 is TGTGCCATCAGTGTCCGGGGGACTAACTATGGCTACACCTTC. Its protein is CAISVRGTNYGYTF.

The chain couples TRBV28 to TRBJ2-1, with D perhaps TRBD2 (6 bases). This CDR3 region has 12 residues. Germline V lookup: CDR1 MDHEN, CDR2 SYDVKM. Trimming took 3 bases from V and 10 from J, leaving 10 bases between them. CDR3 amino acids: CASSLRGREQFF. The CDR3 DNA reads TGTGCCAGCAGTTTGCGGGGCCGGGAGCAGTTCTTC.

The rearrangement joins TRBV3-1 (or the pseudogene TRBV3-2) to TRBJ2-3; perhaps TRBD1 as D (5 bases). V dropped 5 bases and J dropped 2 bases, with 14 bases sitting between them. CDR1 LGHDT and CDR2 YNNKEL come from the germline V gene (reference sequence). There are 15 residues in the CDR3. In DNA, the CDR3 is TGTGCCAGCAGCAACGACAGACTCTTCACAGATACGCAGTATTTT. Translation: CASSNDRLFTDTQYF.

Only one count was recorded for this clone. The gene calls are TRBV27 and TRBJ1-2; D perhaps matches TRBD1 (5 bases). V lost 8 bases to trimming and J lost 4 bases, with 14 bases between them. The CDR3 runs to 13 residues. Per the germline V gene, CDR1 is MNHEY and CDR2 is SMNVEV (reference sequence). The CDR3 region has the DNA TGTGCCAGCGGACTTGGCAGGGCCTATGGCTACACCTTC. This gives the protein CASGLGRAYGYTF.

V gene TRBV2 combines with J gene TRBJ1-6; D remains ambiguous. Trimming took 6 bases from V and 0 from J, leaving 6 bases between them. The CDR3 totals 14 residues. Germline CDR1 and CDR2: SNHLY and FYNNEI. This CDR3 reads CASRVSSYNSPLHF. Written as DNA, the CDR3 is TGTGCCAGCAGGGTGAGCTCCTATAATTCACCCCTCCACTTT. The full variable domain, with the rest looked up from reference TRBV2 and TRBJ1-6, is EPEVTQTPSHQVTQMGQEVILRCVPISNHLYFYWYRQILGQKVEFLVSFYNNEISEKSEIFDDQFSVERPDGSNFTLKIRSTKLEDSAMYFCASRVSSYNSPLHFGNGTRLTVT.

The V gene is TRBV11-3, the J gene TRBJ2-7; D is perhaps TRBD1 (6 bases). V was cut by 4 bases and J by 2 bases, with 12 bases left in between. CDR1 is SGHNT and CDR2 is YENEEA in the germline V gene. This CDR3 has 14 amino acids. CDR3 sequence (DNA): TGTGCCAGCAGCTCCGGACAGACAACCTACGAGCAGTACTTC. Residues: CASSSGQTTYEQYF.

This clone was counted between two and nine times. Other DNA variants within this sample encode the same CDR3. V is TRBV3-1 (or the pseudogene TRBV3-2) and J is TRBJ1-1; D gene ambiguous. V shed 4 bases and J shed 1 base, with 4 bases lying between them. CDR1 LGHDT and CDR2 YNNKEL come from the germline V gene (reference sequence). The length of the CDR3 is 12 residues. CDR3 region: CASSRQNTEAFF. CDR3 DNA: TGTGCCAGCAGCCGACAGAACACTGAAGCTTTCTTT.

The J gene is TRBJ2-7, the V gene TRBV9; D gene ambiguous. The CDR3 consists of 16 residues. Deletions cut 2 bases from V and 4 bases from J, with 19 bases between. CDR1 SGDLS and CDR2 YYNGEE come from the germline V gene. The DNA of the CDR3 is TGTGCCAGCAGCGTCTCTACTGGAGACTTCGCTTACGAGCAGTACTTC. Protein: CASSVSTGDFAYEQYF.

The chain joins TRBV12-3 or TRBV12-4 to TRBJ2-7; weak D call: TRBD2 (5 bases). Deletions cut 0 bases from V and 6 bases from J, with 9 bases between. The CDR3 has 13 amino acids. Here the CDR3 reads CASSLALRGEQYF. The CDR3 DNA is TGTGCCAGCAGTTTAGCGCTCCGGGGCGAGCAGTACTTC.

This rearrangement joins TRBV12-3 or TRBV12-4 to TRBJ2-7; D is possibly TRBD1 (6 bases). The CDR3 is 13 amino acids. V dropped 4 bases and J dropped 2 bases, with 9 bases sitting between them. The CDR3 nucleotides are TGTGCCAGCAGTTGGGACAACGCCTACGAGCAGTACTTC. Translated: CASSWDNAYEQYF.

V usage is TRBV19 and J usage is TRBJ2-7; perhaps TRBD1 as D (5 bases). The CDR3 is 11 residues long. Germline CDR1 is LNHDA and CDR2 is SQIVND (reference sequence). DNA of the CDR3: TGTGCGTCCGCAGGGCCCTACGAGCAGTACTTC. Its translation: CASAGPYEQYF. The variable domain in full, completed from reference TRBV19 and TRBJ2-7, reads DGGITQSPKYLFRKEGQNVTLSCEQNLNHDAMYWYRQDPGQGLRLIYYSQIVNDFQKGDIAEGYSVSREKKESFPLTVTSAQKNPTAFYLCASAGPYEQYFGPGTRLTVT.

The chain has TRBV29-1 and TRBJ2-7; 7 bases match TRBD1. Trimming took 5 bases from V and 4 from J; bases not matched to a gene: 5. The CDR3 consists of 12 residues. The germline CDR1 and CDR2 sequences are SQVTM and ANQGSEA. CDR3 sequence reads: CSVHDRDYEQYF. Here the CDR3 DNA reads TGCAGCGTTCACGACAGGGATTACGAGCAGTACTTC.

The gene calls are TRBV4-2 and TRBJ2-1, with a weak D call TRBD2 (6 bases). Germline V gene lookup returns CDR1 LGHNA and CDR2 YNFKEQ. The CDR3 loop spans 16 amino acids. The V end was cut by 3 bases, the J end by 2 bases, with 14 bases between. CDR3 loop: CASSQDLALTYNEQFF. CDR3 DNA: TGTGCCAGCAGCCAGGATCTAGCGTTAACCTACAATGAGCAGTTCTTC.

The chain recombines TRBV5-1 with TRBJ1-2; TRBD1 aligns across 9 bases. V lost 4 bases and J lost 4; bases outside the gene matches: 5. This CDR3 contains 14 residues. Per germline, CDR1 SGHRS and CDR2 YFSETQ. CDR3 sequence reads: CASSQGQGTYGYTF. DNA for the CDR3: TGCGCCAGCAGCCAGGGACAGGGTACCTATGGCTACACCTTC. The complete variable domain, with remaining parts taken from reference TRBV5-1 and TRBJ1-2, reads KAGVTQTPRYLIKTRGQQVTLSCSPISGHRSVSWYQQTPGQGLQFLFEYFSETQRNKGNFPGRFSGRQFSNSRSEMNVSTLELGDSALYLCASSQGQGTYGYTFGSGTRLTVV.

This chain joins TRBV10-3 and TRBJ2-7; tentative D call: TRBD2 (5 bases). The germline gives CDR1 ENHRY, CDR2 SYGVKD. The germline V and J ends were trimmed by 10 bases and 2 bases, with 12 bases remaining between them. This CDR3 is 12 amino acids long. This CDR3 is CATPHGTYEQYF. The CDR3 DNA reads as TGTGCCACTCCCCACGGGACCTACGAGCAGTACTTC.

The chain recombines TRBV5-8 with TRBJ1-2; TRBD1 aligns across 7 bases. Germline values: CDR1 SGHTS, CDR2 YDEGEE. The CDR3 contains 15 residues. Losses at the gene ends were 4 bases for V and 5 bases for J; bases not matched to a gene: 11. CDR3 nucleotide sequence: TGTGCCAGCAGCCCTACAGGGGTACTCCAATATGGCTACACCTTC. Amino acid sequence: CASSPTGVLQYGYTF.